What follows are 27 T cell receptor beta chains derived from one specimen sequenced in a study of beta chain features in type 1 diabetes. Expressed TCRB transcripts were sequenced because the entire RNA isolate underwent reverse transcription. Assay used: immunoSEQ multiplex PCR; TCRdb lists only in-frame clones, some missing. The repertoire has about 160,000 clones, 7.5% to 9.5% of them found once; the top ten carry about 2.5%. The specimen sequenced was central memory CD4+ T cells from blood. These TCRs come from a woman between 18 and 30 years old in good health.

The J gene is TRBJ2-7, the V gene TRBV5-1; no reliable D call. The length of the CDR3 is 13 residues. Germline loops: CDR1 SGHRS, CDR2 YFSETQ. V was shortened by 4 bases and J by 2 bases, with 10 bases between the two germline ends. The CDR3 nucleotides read TGCGCCAGCAGCCCGAGACTGACCTACGAGCAGTACTTC. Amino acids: CASSPRLTYEQYF. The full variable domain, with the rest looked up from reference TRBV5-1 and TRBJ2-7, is KAGVTQTPRYLIKTRGQQVTLSCSPISGHRSVSWYQQTPGQGLQFLFEYFSETQRNKGNFPGRFSGRQFSNSRSEMNVSTLELGDSALYLCASSPRLTYEQYFGPGTRLTVT.

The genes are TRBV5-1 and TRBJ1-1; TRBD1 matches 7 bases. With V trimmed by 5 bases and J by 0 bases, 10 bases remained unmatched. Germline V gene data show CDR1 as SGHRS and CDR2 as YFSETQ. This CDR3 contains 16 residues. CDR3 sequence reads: CASSPRTGPMNTEAFF. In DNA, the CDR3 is TGCGCCAGCAGTCCTCGGACAGGCCCGATGAACACTGAAGCTTTCTTT.

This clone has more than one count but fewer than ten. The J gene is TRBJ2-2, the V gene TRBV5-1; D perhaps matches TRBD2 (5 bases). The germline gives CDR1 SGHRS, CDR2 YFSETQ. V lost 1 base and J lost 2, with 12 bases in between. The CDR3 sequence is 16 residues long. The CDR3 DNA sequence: TGCGCCAGCAGCTTGATTCCGGGATCCAACACCGGGGAGCTGTTTTTT. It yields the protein CASSLIPGSNTGELFF.

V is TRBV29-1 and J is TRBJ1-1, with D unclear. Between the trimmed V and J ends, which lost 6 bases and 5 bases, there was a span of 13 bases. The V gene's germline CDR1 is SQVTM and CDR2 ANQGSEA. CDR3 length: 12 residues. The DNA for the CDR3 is TGCAGCGTAGCGCATAGGTGGACTGAAGCTTTCTTT. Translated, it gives CSVAHRWTEAFF.

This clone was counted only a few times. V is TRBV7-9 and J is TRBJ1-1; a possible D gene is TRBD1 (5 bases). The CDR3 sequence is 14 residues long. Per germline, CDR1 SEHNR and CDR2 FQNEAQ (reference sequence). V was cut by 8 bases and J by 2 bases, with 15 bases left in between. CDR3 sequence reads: CASGTYRSNTEAFF. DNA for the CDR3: TGTGCCAGCGGAACGTACAGGAGTAACACTGAAGCTTTCTTT.

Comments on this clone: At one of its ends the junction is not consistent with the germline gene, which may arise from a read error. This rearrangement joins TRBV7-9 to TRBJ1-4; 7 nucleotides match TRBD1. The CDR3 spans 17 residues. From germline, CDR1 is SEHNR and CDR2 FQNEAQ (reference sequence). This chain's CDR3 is CASRLDRWGQTQGKLFF. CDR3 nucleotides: TGTGCCAGCAGATTAGACCGTTGGGGACAGACGCAAGGAAAACTGTTTTTT.

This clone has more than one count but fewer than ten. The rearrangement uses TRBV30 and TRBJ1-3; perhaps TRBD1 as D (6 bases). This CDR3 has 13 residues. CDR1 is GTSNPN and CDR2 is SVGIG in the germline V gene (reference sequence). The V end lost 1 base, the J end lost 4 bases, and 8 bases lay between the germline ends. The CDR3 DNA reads TGTGCCTGGAGTGAGGACAGAGGAAACACCATATATTTT. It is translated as CAWSEDRGNTIYF.

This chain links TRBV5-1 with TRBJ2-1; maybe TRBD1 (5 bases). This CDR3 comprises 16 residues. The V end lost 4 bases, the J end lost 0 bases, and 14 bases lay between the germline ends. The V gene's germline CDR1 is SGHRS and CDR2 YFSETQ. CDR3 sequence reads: CASSHGVGVSYNEQFF. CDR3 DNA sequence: TGCGCCAGCAGCCATGGCGTAGGGGTCTCCTACAATGAGCAGTTCTTC.

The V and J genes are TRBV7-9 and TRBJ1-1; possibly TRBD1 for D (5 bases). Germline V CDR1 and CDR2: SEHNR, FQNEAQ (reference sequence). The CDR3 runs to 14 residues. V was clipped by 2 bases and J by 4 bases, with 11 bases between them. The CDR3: CASSLHGGTTEAFF. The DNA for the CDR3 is TGTGCCAGCAGCTTACATGGGGGGACCACTGAAGCTTTCTTT. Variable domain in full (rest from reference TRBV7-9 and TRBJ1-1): DTGVSQNPRHKITKRGQNVTFRCDPISEHNRLYWYRQTLGQGPEFLTYFQNEAQLEKSRLLSDRFSAERPKGSFSTLEIQRTEQGDSAMYLCASSLHGGTTEAFFGQGTRLTVV.

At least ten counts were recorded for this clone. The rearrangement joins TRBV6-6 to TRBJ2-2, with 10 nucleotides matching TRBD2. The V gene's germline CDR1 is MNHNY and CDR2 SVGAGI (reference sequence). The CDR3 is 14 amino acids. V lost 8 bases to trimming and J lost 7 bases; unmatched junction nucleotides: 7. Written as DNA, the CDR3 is TGTGCCAGCGTCGAACTAGCGGGGCTCGGGGAGCTGTTTTTT. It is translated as CASVELAGLGELFF.

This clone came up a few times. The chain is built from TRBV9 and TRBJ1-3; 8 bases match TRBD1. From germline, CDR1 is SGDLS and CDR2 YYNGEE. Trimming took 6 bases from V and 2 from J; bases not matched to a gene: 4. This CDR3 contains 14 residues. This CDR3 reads CASTGQGTGNTIYF. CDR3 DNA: TGTGCCAGCACCGGACAGGGAACTGGAAACACCATATATTTT.

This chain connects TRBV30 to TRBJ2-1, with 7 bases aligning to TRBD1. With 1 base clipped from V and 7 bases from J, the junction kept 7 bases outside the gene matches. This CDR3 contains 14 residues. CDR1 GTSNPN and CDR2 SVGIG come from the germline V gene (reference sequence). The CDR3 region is CAWSDWGTENEQFF. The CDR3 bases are TGTGCCTGGAGTGATTGGGGGACAGAAAATGAGCAGTTCTTC. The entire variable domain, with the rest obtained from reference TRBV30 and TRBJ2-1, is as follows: SQTIHQWPATLVQPVGSPLSLECTVEGTSNPNLYWYRQAAGRGLQLLFYSVGIGQISSEVPQNLSASRPQDRQFILSSKKLLLSDSGFYLCAWSDWGTENEQFFGPGTRLTVL.

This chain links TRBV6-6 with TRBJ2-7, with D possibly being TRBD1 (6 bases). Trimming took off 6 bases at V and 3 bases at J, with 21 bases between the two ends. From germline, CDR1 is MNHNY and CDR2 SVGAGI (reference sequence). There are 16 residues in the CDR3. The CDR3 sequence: CASSPGAHASSYEQYF. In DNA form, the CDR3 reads TGTGCCAGCAGCCCAGGGGCACACGCGTCCAGCTACGAGCAGTACTTC.

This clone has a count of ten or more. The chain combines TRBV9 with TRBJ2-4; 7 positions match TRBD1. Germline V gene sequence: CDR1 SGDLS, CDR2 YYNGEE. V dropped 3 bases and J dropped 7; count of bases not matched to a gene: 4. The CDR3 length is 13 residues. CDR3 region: CASSARQGNIQYF. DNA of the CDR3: TGTGCCAGCAGCGCCCGACAGGGTAACATTCAGTACTTC. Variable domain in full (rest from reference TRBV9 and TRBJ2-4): DSGVTQTPKHLITATGQRVTLRCSPRSGDLSVYWYQQSLDQGLQFLIQYYNGEERAKGNILERFSAQQFPDLHSELNLSSLELGDSALYFCASSARQGNIQYFGAGTRLSVL.

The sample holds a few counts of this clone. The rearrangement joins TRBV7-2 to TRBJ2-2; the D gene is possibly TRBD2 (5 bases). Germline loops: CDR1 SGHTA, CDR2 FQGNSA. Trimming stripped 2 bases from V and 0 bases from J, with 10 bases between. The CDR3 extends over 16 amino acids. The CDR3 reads CASSLRAAANTGELFF. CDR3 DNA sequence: TGTGCCAGCAGCTTAAGAGCGGCGGCGAACACCGGGGAGCTGTTTTTT.

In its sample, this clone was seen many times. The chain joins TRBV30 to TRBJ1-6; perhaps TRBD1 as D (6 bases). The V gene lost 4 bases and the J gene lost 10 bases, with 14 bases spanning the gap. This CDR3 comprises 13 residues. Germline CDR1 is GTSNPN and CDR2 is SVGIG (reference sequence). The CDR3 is CAWTGASRSPLHF. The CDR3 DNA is TGTGCCTGGACAGGGGCCAGTCGGTCACCCCTCCACTTT.

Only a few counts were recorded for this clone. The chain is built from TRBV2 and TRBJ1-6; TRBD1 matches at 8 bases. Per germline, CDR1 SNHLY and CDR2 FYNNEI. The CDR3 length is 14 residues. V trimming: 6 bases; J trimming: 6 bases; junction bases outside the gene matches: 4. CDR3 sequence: CASRTGGINSPLHF. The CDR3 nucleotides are TGTGCCAGCAGAACAGGGGGTATTAATTCACCCCTCCACTTT.

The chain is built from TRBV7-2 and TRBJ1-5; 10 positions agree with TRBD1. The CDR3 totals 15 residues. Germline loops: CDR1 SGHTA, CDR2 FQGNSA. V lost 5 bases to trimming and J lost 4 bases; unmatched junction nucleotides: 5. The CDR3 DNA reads TGTGCCAGCAGCGGCGGGACAGGGGAAAATCAGCCCCAGCATTTT. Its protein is CASSGGTGENQPQHF.

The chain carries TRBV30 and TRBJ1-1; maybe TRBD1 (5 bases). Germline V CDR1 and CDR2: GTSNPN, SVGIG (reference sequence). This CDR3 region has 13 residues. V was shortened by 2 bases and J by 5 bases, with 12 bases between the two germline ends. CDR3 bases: TGTGCCTGGAGTCCGGGGGTACTGACTGAAGCTTTCTTT. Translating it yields CAWSPGVLTEAFF.

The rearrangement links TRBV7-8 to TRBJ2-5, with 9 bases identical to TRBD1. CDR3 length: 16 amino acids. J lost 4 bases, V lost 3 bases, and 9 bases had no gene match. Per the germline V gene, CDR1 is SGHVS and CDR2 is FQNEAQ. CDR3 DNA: TGTGCCAGCAGCTTCTACAGGGGGCGCAATACAGAGACCCAGTACTTC. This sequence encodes CASSFYRGRNTETQYF.

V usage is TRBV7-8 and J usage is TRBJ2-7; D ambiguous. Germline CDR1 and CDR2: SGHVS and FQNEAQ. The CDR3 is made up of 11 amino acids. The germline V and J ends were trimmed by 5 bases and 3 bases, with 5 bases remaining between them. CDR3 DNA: TGTGCCAGCAGCGGGCACTACGAGCAGTACTTC. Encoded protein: CASSGHYEQYF.

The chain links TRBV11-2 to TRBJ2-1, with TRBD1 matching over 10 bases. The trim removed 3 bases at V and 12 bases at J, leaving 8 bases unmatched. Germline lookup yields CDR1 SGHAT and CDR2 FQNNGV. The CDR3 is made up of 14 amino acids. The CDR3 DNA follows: TGTGCCAGCAGCTTCGGGACAGGGGTCCGTGGGCAGTTCTTC. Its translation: CASSFGTGVRGQFF.

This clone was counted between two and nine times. CDR3 sequence: CASSVERLSEAFF. Here the CDR3 DNA reads TGTGCCAGCAGTGTTGAACGACTTTCTGAAGCTTTCTTT. The V call is TRBV2, the J call TRBJ1-1, with unresolved D. V dropped 4 bases and J dropped 6 bases, with 12 bases sitting between them. The CDR3 has 13 residues. Germline CDR1 is SNHLY and CDR2 is FYNNEI.

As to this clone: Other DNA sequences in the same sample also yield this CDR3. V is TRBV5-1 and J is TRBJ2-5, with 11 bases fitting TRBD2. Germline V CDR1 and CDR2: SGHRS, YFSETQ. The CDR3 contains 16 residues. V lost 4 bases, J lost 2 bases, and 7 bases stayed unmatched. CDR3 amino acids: CASSPGLAGGQETQYF. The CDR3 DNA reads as TGCGCCAGCAGCCCCGGACTAGCGGGTGGACAAGAGACCCAGTACTTC.

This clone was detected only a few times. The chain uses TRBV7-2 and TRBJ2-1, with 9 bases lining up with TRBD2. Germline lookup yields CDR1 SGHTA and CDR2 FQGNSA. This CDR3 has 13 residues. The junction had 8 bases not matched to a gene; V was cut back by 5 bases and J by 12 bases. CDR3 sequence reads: CASSRLAAVGQFF. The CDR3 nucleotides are TGTGCCAGCAGCCGACTAGCGGCCGTTGGGCAGTTCTTC.

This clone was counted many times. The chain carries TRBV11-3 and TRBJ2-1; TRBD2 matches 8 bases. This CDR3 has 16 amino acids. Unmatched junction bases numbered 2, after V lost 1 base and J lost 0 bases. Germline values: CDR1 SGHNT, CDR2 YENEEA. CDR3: CASSLAGTSSYNEQFF. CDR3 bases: TGTGCCAGCAGCTTAGCCGGGACTAGCTCCTACAATGAGCAGTTCTTC.

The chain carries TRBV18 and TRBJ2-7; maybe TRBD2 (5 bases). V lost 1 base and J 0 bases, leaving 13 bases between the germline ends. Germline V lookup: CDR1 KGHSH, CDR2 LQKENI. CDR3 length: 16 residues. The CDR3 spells CASSPRREGYSYEQYF. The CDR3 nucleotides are TGTGCCAGCTCACCACGGCGCGAGGGTTACTCCTACGAGCAGTACTTC.